A single sample gave rise to the 15 T cell receptor beta chains below, sequenced in a study of shared clonotypes between healthy human individuals. Clones were read by immunoSEQ multiplex PCR, and TCRdb kept only the in-frame ones, dropping some. The profile shows 1,500,000 or so clones, less than 99% of them singletons. The specimen sequenced was naive CD4+ T cells sorted from blood. The subset was: CD45RA+ positively selected. These receptors all stem from a man aged 25-40 years in good health.

The genes are TRBV7-3 and TRBJ1-2; D is unresolved. CDR3 length: 13 residues. Germline CDR1 reads SGHTA; CDR2 reads FQGTGA. V dropped 2 bases and J dropped 8 bases, with 12 bases sitting between them. The CDR3 coding sequence is TGTGCCAGCAGCTTATTCCGGAACAGAGGCTACACCTTC. The encoded protein is CASSLFRNRGYTF.

The rearrangement uses TRBV7-2 and TRBJ1-5; D is possibly TRBD1 (5 bases). From germline, CDR1 is SGHTA and CDR2 FQGNSA. The CDR3 has 16 residues. Trimming left V 3 bases short and J 4 bases short, with 16 bases between. The CDR3: CASSFGRGTGNQPQHF. The CDR3 DNA follows: TGTGCCAGCAGCTTCGGCCGCGGAACAGGAAATCAGCCCCAGCATTTT.

The J gene is TRBJ2-1, the V gene TRBV5-4; D gene uncertain. Germline lookup yields CDR1 SGHNT and CDR2 YYREEE (reference sequence). Trimming left V 0 bases short and J 5 bases short, with 9 bases between. This CDR3 spans 14 amino acids. CDR3 DNA sequence: TGTGCCAGCAGCTTGGGGCCAAGGAACAATGAGCAGTTCTTC. This codes for CASSLGPRNNEQFF.

The chain couples TRBV6-1 to TRBJ2-7; no definite D call. V was pared by 2 bases and J by 2 bases, with 16 bases between. Germline V gene lookup returns CDR1 MNHNS and CDR2 SASEGT. The CDR3 is made up of 16 amino acids. The CDR3 spells CASSENPWQDTYEQYF. The DNA of the CDR3 is TGTGCCAGCAGTGAAAATCCTTGGCAAGACACCTACGAGCAGTACTTC.

The CDR3 reads CASSPRTGRSDTQYF. The CDR3 region has the DNA TGTGCCAGCAGCCCAAGGACAGGGAGGTCAGATACGCAGTATTTT. The chain is built from TRBV7-6 and TRBJ2-3, with 8 bases lining up with TRBD1. V lost 5 bases and J lost 4; bases outside the gene matches: 8. CDR3 length equals 15 residues. Germline V lookup: CDR1 SGHVS, CDR2 FNYEAQ.

Of note for this clone: The same CDR3 also results from other DNA sequences found in this sample. V gene TRBV5-1 combines with J gene TRBJ2-2, with TRBD1 matching over 8 bases. This CDR3 region has 16 residues. CDR1 is SGHRS and CDR2 is YFSETQ in the germline V gene. With V trimmed by 0 bases and J by 1 base, 2 bases remained unmatched. The DNA of the CDR3 is TGCGCCAGCAGCTTGGAGGGGACAGGGAACACCGGGGAGCTGTTTTTT. It translates to CASSLEGTGNTGELFF.

The chain recombines TRBV5-4 with TRBJ2-3, with unresolved D. The length of the CDR3 is 13 residues. V was shortened by 0 bases and J by 15 bases, with 17 bases between the two germline ends. From germline, CDR1 is SGHNT and CDR2 YYREEE (reference sequence). In DNA, the CDR3 is TGTGCCAGCAGCTTGGGAGGACCGCCCCCACTTTATTTT. Translated: CASSLGGPPPLYF.

The chain employs TRBV27 and TRBJ2-2, with TRBD1 as a possible D gene (6 bases). The CDR3 consists of 16 residues. V shed 4 bases and J shed 6 bases, with 18 bases lying between them. Germline V gene lookup returns CDR1 MNHEY and CDR2 SMNVEV (reference sequence). The CDR3 bases are TGTGCCAGCAGTTACCCCGGCAGGGGTGAGGCCGGGGAGCTGTTTTTT. Translated, it gives CASSYPGRGEAGELFF.

The rearrangement uses TRBV29-1 and TRBJ1-1; D gene uncertain. Looked up from germline, CDR1 is SQVTM and CDR2 is ANQGSEA. V was cut by 3 bases and J by 0 bases, with 11 bases left in between. The CDR3 covers 14 residues. CDR3 sequence: CSVDRRSMNTEAFF. CDR3 nucleotides: TGCAGCGTTGATCGCCGGTCTATGAACACTGAAGCTTTCTTT.

This clone was detected only once. V gene TRBV7-2 combines with J gene TRBJ2-1; D gene ambiguous. Germline-derived CDR1 and CDR2 are SGHTA and FQGNSA. V lost 3 bases and J lost 9, with 12 bases in between. The CDR3 contains 13 residues. The CDR3 DNA follows: TGTGCCAGCAGCTTCCCATCCCGCGGTGAGCAGTTCTTC. Its translation is CASSFPSRGEQFF. The complete variable domain, with remaining parts taken from reference TRBV7-2 and TRBJ2-1, reads GAGVSQSPSNKVTEKGKDVELRCDPISGHTALYWYRQSLGQGLEFLIYFQGNSAPDKSGLPSDRFSAERTGGSVSTLTIQRTQQEDSAVYLCASSFPSRGEQFFGPGTRLTVL.

CDR3 protein: CASSQGSGGSYEQYF. The DNA for the CDR3 is TGCGCCAGCAGCCAAGGTTCGGGAGGATCCTACGAGCAGTACTTC. V is TRBV4-1 and J is TRBJ2-7; 7 bases line up with TRBD2. The CDR3 is 15 amino acids. Germline V gene data show CDR1 as MGHRA and CDR2 as YSYEKL. After removal of 1 base from V and 1 base from J, the junction contained 4 bases not matched to a gene.

V is TRBV27 and J is TRBJ2-7, with TRBD2 matching over 8 bases. The CDR3 runs 14 residues. Germline V gene lookup returns CDR1 MNHEY and CDR2 SMNVEV (reference sequence). Trimming took 7 bases from V and 4 from J; bases not matched to a gene: 9. This CDR3 reads CASKLAGRDYEQYF. CDR3 nucleotide sequence: TGTGCCAGCAAATTAGCGGGACGCGATTACGAGCAGTACTTC.

V is TRBV30 and J is TRBJ2-1; TRBD2 might be the D (5 bases). Germline-derived CDR1 and CDR2 are GTSNPN and SVGIG (reference sequence). This CDR3 is built from 12 residues. Trimming pared 5 bases from V and 2 bases from J, leaving 7 bases between. The CDR3 coding sequence is TGTGCCTGGGGAGGACCCTACAATGAGCAGTTCTTC. Amino acid sequence: CAWGGPYNEQFF.

The chain carries TRBV15 and TRBJ1-5; TRBD1 matches 8 bases. The CDR3 is made up of 15 amino acids. Germline CDR1 is LNHNV and CDR2 is YYDKDF (reference sequence). Unmatched junction bases numbered 5, after V lost 3 bases and J lost 4 bases. CDR3 coding DNA: TGTGCCACCAGCAGCCCTCAGGGGGCGAATCAGCCCCAGCATTTT. Translated: CATSSPQGANQPQHF.

J is TRBJ2-6 and V is TRBV9, with 7 positions matching TRBD1. CDR1 and CDR2 (germline): SGDLS, YYNGEE. The J segment lost 7 bases and the V segment lost 0 bases, leaving 7 bases of the junction unmatched. This CDR3 comprises 16 residues. In DNA form, the CDR3 reads TGTGCCAGCAGCGTAGGGGGCCGACAGGGTGCCAACGTCCTGACTTTC. Amino acids: CASSVGGRQGANVLTF.